The clone carrying this TCR beta chain is a singleton in its sample. Using immunoSEQ multiplex PCR, the repertoire was profiled, and TCRdb retains in-frame clones only, with some absent. The table has about 200,000 clones, about three quarters seen once. This CDR3 has 13 amino acids. With 1 base removed from V and 6 bases from J, the gap between germline ends came to 7 bases. Looked up from germline, CDR1 is MNHEY and CDR2 is SMNVEV (reference sequence). These data originate in a study of blood T cell repertoires in COVID-19. On the study more broadly: PBMCs, B-cell-depleted T cells, or T cells were the source of the cDNA or gDNA that made up the material.

The material sequenced was peripheral blood. The receptor was derived from a woman aged 65 to 85 with acute or convalescent COVID-19. The V call is TRBV27, the J call TRBJ2-1; D perhaps matches TRBD2 (5 bases). The CDR3 sequence: CASSLYTSNEQFF. For the CDR3, the DNA is TGTGCCAGCAGTTTATATACTAGCAATGAGCAGTTCTTC.